These 10 T cell receptor beta chains originate from one sample sequenced in a study of cytomegalovirus exposure and HLA in healthy donors. Primers: 60 Vbeta forward and 13 Jbeta reverse. Assay: immunoSEQ multiplex PCR; the TCRdb copy retains only in-frame clones and omits some. In the table there are 98,000 or so clones, 60% to 80% of which are singletons. Sequenced: PBMCs. Every receptor here comes from a man in his fifties or sixties in good health and CMV-seropositive.

J is TRBJ2-7 and V is TRBV30; D perhaps matches TRBD1 (6 bases). The CDR3 runs to 12 residues. V gave up 5 bases and J gave up 5 bases, with 13 bases separating them. Germline V gives CDR1 GTSNPN, CDR2 SVGIG (reference sequence). The CDR3 nucleotides are TGTGCCTGGGGGTCAGGGGTGGACGAGCAGTACTTC. This codes for CAWGSGVDEQYF.

This chain uses TRBV6-1 with TRBJ1-2, with 9 bases aligning to TRBD1. Trimming took 5 bases from V and 2 from J; bases not matched to a gene: 6. The CDR3 has 15 amino acids. The germline CDR1 and CDR2 sequences are MNHNS and SASEGT. The CDR3 here is CASSPQGAVNYGYTF. DNA for the CDR3: TGTGCCAGCAGTCCACAGGGGGCGGTGAACTATGGCTACACCTTC.

In its sample, this clone was seen once. The rearrangement uses TRBV6-4 and TRBJ2-3; TRBD1 matches 7 bases. The CDR3 consists of 15 residues. Germline trimming cut 6 bases from V and 5 bases from J; bases unmatched to any gene: 11. Germline values: CDR1 MRHNA, CDR2 SNTAGT. CDR3 sequence (DNA): TGTGCCAGCAGCCCTCTAGGGCAGGGGGTAGATACGCAGTATTTT. Translated: CASSPLGQGVDTQYF.

This chain joins TRBV25-1 and TRBJ1-3, with 7 bases aligning to TRBD1. CDR3 length: 16 residues. The V gene end was trimmed by 4 bases and the J gene end by 0 bases; junction bases not matched to a gene: 6. Germline CDR1 is MGHDK and CDR2 is SYGVNS. As DNA, the CDR3 is TGTGCCAGCAGTGGCCCGACAGGGTACTCTGGAAACACCATATATTTT. Translating gives CASSGPTGYSGNTIYF.

As regards this clone: At one end the junction does not follow the germline gene, possibly because of a read error. This chain's CDR3 is CAGSGQVGPQHF. CDR3 nucleotide sequence: TGTGCCGGTAGCGGACAGGTTGGGCCCCAGCATTTT. The chain links TRBV19 to TRBJ1-5; TRBD1 agrees at 7 bases. This CDR3 is built from 12 residues. CDR1 and CDR2 from the germline V gene are LNHDA and SQIVND (reference sequence).

The chain links TRBV5-5 to TRBJ2-7; D is possibly TRBD1 (6 bases). The CDR3 has 15 amino acids. The V gene lost 0 bases and the J gene lost 3 bases, with 13 bases spanning the gap. Germline V gene sequence: CDR1 SGHKS, CDR2 YYEKEE (reference sequence). The CDR3 DNA reads TGTGCCAGCAGCTTGGAACAGGGTATGGTCTACGAGCAGTACTTC. This gives the protein CASSLEQGMVYEQYF.

The rearrangement links TRBV10-2 to TRBJ2-7; TRBD2 matches at 8 bases. With 3 bases clipped from V and 1 base from J, the junction kept 8 bases outside the gene matches. The CDR3 runs to 16 residues. Germline V gives CDR1 WSHSY, CDR2 SAAADI. CDR3 nucleotides: TGCGCCAGCAGTGAAGGTCAGGGACTAGGGTCCTACGAGCAGTACTTC. This translates into CASSEGQGLGSYEQYF.

This clone was detected only once. This chain links TRBV5-1 with TRBJ1-1, with 7 nucleotides matching TRBD1. This CDR3 contains 15 residues. CDR1 is SGHRS and CDR2 is YFSETQ in the germline V gene. Trimming took 0 bases from V and 1 from J; bases not matched to a gene: 3. For the CDR3, the DNA is TGCGCCAGCAGCTTGGTTGCAGGGGGGAACACTGAAGCTTTCTTT. Translating gives CASSLVAGGNTEAFF.

The chain combines TRBV4-2 with TRBJ1-3, with 10 bases lining up with TRBD1. The germline CDR1 and CDR2 sequences are LGHNA and YNFKEQ. The CDR3 extends over 19 amino acids. The J segment lost 4 bases and the V segment lost 5 bases, leaving 17 bases of the junction unmatched. The CDR3 DNA is TGTGCCAGCAGCTCCCGGGGAAGACAGGGGGCGCTGGGAGGAAACACCATATATTTT. It specifies CASSSRGRQGALGGNTIYF.

This clone appeared a few times. In the same sample, other DNA sequences code for this CDR3. The rearrangement links TRBV18 to TRBJ2-3; 8 bases match TRBD2. J was trimmed by 3 bases and V by 1 base; bases with no gene match: 9. This CDR3 contains 17 residues. CDR1 and CDR2 from the germline V gene are KGHSH and LQKENI. CDR3 nucleotide sequence: TGTGCCAGCTCACCACGGCCAGCGGGGGCCGGGACAGATACGCAGTATTTT. Protein sequence: CASSPRPAGAGTDTQYF.